A single sample gave rise to the 14 T cell receptor beta chains below, sequenced in a study of blood T cell repertoires in COVID-19. Profiling relied on immunoSEQ multiplex PCR, and the TCRdb table lists in-frame clones only, not all of them. The sample carries a few hundred thousand clones, approximately 88% recorded once. The sequencing input was peripheral blood. The source of these receptors is a woman aged 70-85 years with COVID-19, enrolled during active disease.

This rearrangement joins TRBV5-1 to TRBJ2-7; D perhaps matches TRBD1 (6 bases). CDR1 SGHRS and CDR2 YFSETQ come from the germline V gene. V was trimmed by 2 bases and J by 3 bases, leaving 12 bases between them. This CDR3 comprises 14 residues. The CDR3 sequence is CASSFTGNIYEQYF. Written as DNA, the CDR3 is TGCGCCAGCAGCTTTACAGGGAACATCTACGAGCAGTACTTC.

The genes are TRBV3-1 (or the pseudogene TRBV3-2) and TRBJ1-5; 7 bases are a match to TRBD1. The CDR3 sequence is 16 residues long. CDR1 LGHDT and CDR2 YNNKEL come from the germline V gene (reference sequence). The junction had 9 bases not matched to a gene; V was cut back by 0 bases and J by 7 bases. The CDR3 DNA sequence: TGTGCCAGCAGCCAAGATTACAGGGGCGGGACCCAGCCCCAGCATTTT. Its protein product is CASSQDYRGGTQPQHF.

The J gene is TRBJ2-7, the V gene TRBV27; the match to TRBD1 covers 7 bases. The CDR3 extends over 18 amino acids. V shed 2 bases and J 3 bases; nucleotides not matched to a gene: 16. CDR1 is MNHEY and CDR2 is SMNVEV in the germline V gene (reference sequence). CDR3 in amino acids: CASSLTVAGGRGDYEQYF. CDR3 bases: TGTGCCAGCAGTTTAACGGTAGCAGGGGGTAGGGGAGACTACGAGCAGTACTTC.

The V and J genes are TRBV25-1 and TRBJ1-1; no definite D call. Germline V gene data show CDR1 as MGHDK and CDR2 as SYGVNS. This CDR3 contains 14 residues. V lost 3 bases and J 1 base, leaving 9 bases between the germline ends. This chain's CDR3 is CASSDSSGNTEAFF. The CDR3 DNA reads as TGTGCCAGCAGTGACTCGAGTGGGAACACTGAAGCTTTCTTT.

The chain is built from TRBV5-1 and TRBJ1-6, with 9 bases matching TRBD1. Losses at the gene ends were 2 bases for V and 7 bases for J; bases not matched to a gene: 7. CDR3 length: 16 amino acids. Per the germline V gene, CDR1 is SGHRS and CDR2 is YFSETQ. This CDR3 is CASSFNVGQGNSPLHF. Here the CDR3 DNA reads TGCGCCAGCAGCTTCAACGTTGGACAGGGGAATTCACCCCTCCACTTT.

The J gene is TRBJ2-3, the V gene TRBV21-1; the D call TRBD1 from the table was never checked on the DNA. TRBV21-1 is a listed pseudogene. CDR3 length equals 16 residues. The CDR3 nucleotides are TGTGCCAGCAGCTCTGCCGGGGACAGGGGCTCAGATACGCAGTATTTT. As protein: CASSSAGDRGSDTQYF.

The chain links TRBV4-2 to TRBJ2-5; 8 bases fit TRBD2. The length of the CDR3 is 15 residues. The trim removed 1 base at V and 3 bases at J, leaving 4 bases unmatched. Germline V CDR1 and CDR2: LGHNA, YNFKEQ. CDR3 nucleotides: TGTGCCAGCAGCCAAGTCGGAGCGGGAGAAGAGACCCAGTACTTC. Encoded protein: CASSQVGAGEETQYF.

The chain employs TRBV29-1 and TRBJ1-2; weak D call: TRBD1 (5 bases). The CDR3 contains 12 residues. Trimming removed 8 bases from V and 8 bases from J, with 18 bases in between. From germline, CDR1 is SQVTM and CDR2 ANQGSEA. For the CDR3, the DNA is TGCAGCTGGGCCGTCAGGGATGGAGGCTACACCTTC. Protein sequence: CSWAVRDGGYTF. Using reference TRBV29-1 and TRBJ1-2 for the parts outside the CDR3, the full variable domain is SAVISQKPSRDICQRGTSLTIQCQVDSQVTMMFWYRQQPGQSLTLIATANQGSEATYESGFVIDKFPISRPNLTFSTLTVSNMSPEDSSIYLCSWAVRDGGYTFGSGTRLTVV.

CDR3 sequence (DNA): TGTGCCTCGACAGGGGGCGCGGGAGCTTTCTTT. Translating gives CASTGGAGAFF. The chain recombines TRBV10-3 with TRBJ1-1, with 10 nucleotides matching TRBD1. CDR1 is ENHRY and CDR2 is SYGVKD in the germline V gene. Trimming removed 11 bases from V and 10 bases from J; junction bases left unmatched: 7. This CDR3 spans 11 amino acids.

The V call is TRBV7-9, the J call TRBJ2-6; D gene ambiguous. V gave up 7 bases and J gave up 0 bases, with 10 bases separating them. This CDR3 spans 15 amino acids. The germline V gene has CDR1 SEHNR and CDR2 FQNEAQ (reference sequence). The CDR3, as DNA: TGTGCCAGCACCCCCAAAGCCTCTGGGGCCAACGTCCTGACTTTC. The encoded protein is CASTPKASGANVLTF.

The gene calls are TRBV2 and TRBJ1-6; D ambiguous. The CDR3 covers 17 residues. V was cut by 0 bases and J by 2 bases, with 11 bases left in between. Germline V gene lookup returns CDR1 SNHLY and CDR2 FYNNEI. The CDR3 DNA reads as TGTGCCAGCAGTGAAGCCCGAGGATCCGCCTATAATTCACCCCTCCACTTT. Protein sequence: CASSEARGSAYNSPLHF.

The chain carries TRBV19 and TRBJ2-1; 10 nucleotides align to TRBD2. Trimming removed 6 bases from V and 7 bases from J; junction bases left unmatched: 9. In germline, CDR1 is LNHDA, CDR2 SQIVND (reference sequence). This CDR3 comprises 15 residues. In DNA, the CDR3 is TGTGCCAGTAGCAAACTAGCGGGAAAGGCAAATGAGCAGTTCTTC. As protein: CASSKLAGKANEQFF.

J is TRBJ2-3 and V is TRBV5-1, with 8 bases fitting TRBD1. There are 16 residues in the CDR3. The germline gives CDR1 SGHRS, CDR2 YFSETQ. V lost 0 bases and J lost 5; bases outside the gene matches: 8. CDR3 residues: CASSLVGRGQLDTQYF. The CDR3 region has the DNA TGCGCCAGCAGCTTGGTCGGCAGGGGGCAACTAGATACGCAGTATTTT.

The gene calls are TRBV27 and TRBJ2-4; D is unclear. Trimming cost V 7 bases and J 7 bases, with 14 bases left between them. CDR3 length equals 13 residues. Per the germline V gene, CDR1 is MNHEY and CDR2 is SMNVEV (reference sequence). CDR3 sequence reads: CASKAIDLNIQYF. In nucleotides, the CDR3 is TGTGCCAGCAAAGCGATCGATCTTAACATTCAGTACTTC.